Listed here are 8 T cell receptor beta chains from one sample, sequenced in a study of cytomegalovirus exposure and HLA in healthy donors (dated by TCRdb to the late 2010s). Library preparation was by the immunoSEQ multiplex PCR assay. A mixture of 60 forward primers for TCR Vbeta segments and 13 reverse primers for TCR Jbeta segments was used in the multiplex PCR. Held by TCRdb, this immuneACCESS table contains in-frame sequences only and omits some clones. Under half of the omission traces to an unresolved V gene where checked; the cause of the rest is unknown. For this sample the table gives under 70,000 clones, of which about 70% were detected only once. The ten largest account for more than 2% of the sample. Material for sequencing was PBMCs. The receptors shown here come from a woman under 40 in good health and CMV-seronegative.

The chain links TRBV5-1 to TRBJ2-3; TRBD2 matches at 12 bases. Germline V lookup: CDR1 SGHRS, CDR2 YFSETQ. This CDR3 is built from 16 residues. Trimming cost V 7 bases and J 0 bases; bases outside gene matches: 6. CDR3 protein: CASLAGGLSSTDTQYF. DNA for the CDR3: TGCGCCAGCCTAGCGGGGGGGCTCTCTAGCACAGATACGCAGTATTTT.

The CDR3: CASSLGGGSSEQYF. For the CDR3, the DNA is TGTGCCAGCAGCTTAGGCGGGGGGTCAAGCGAGCAGTACTTC. The chain uses TRBV7-7 and TRBJ2-7, with 8 bases fitting TRBD2. J gave up 6 bases and V 1 base, and 5 bases lay outside the gene matches. The CDR3 is 14 amino acids. Germline-derived CDR1 and CDR2 are SSHAT and FNYEAQ (reference sequence).

The sample holds a few counts of this clone. The V call is TRBV11-2, the J call TRBJ1-1; TRBD1 aligns across 10 bases. CDR1 is SGHAT and CDR2 is FQNNGV in the germline V gene. The J segment lost 3 bases and the V segment lost 5 bases, leaving 3 bases of the junction unmatched. The CDR3 runs to 14 residues. CDR3 sequence reads: CASSRTGGDTEAFF. In DNA, the CDR3 is TGTGCCAGCAGCCGGACAGGGGGGGACACTGAAGCTTTCTTT.

V usage is TRBV2 and J usage is TRBJ2-5, with D perhaps matching TRBD2 (5 bases). Germline CDR1 SNHLY, CDR2 FYNNEI. Trimming stripped 6 bases from V and 4 bases from J, with 12 bases between. The CDR3 runs to 13 residues. The chain's CDR3 is CASSDYRGETQYF. Written as DNA, the CDR3 is TGTGCCAGCAGCGACTACCGCGGAGAGACCCAGTACTTC.

The V call is TRBV4-1, the J call TRBJ2-3, with TRBD2 matching over 12 bases. Germline V gene lookup returns CDR1 MGHRA and CDR2 YSYEKL. The CDR3 length is 18 residues. V shed 0 bases and J 6 bases; nucleotides not matched to a gene: 10. This CDR3 reads CASSQEGSSGGAWDTQYF. The CDR3 nucleotides read TGCGCCAGCAGCCAAGAGGGATCTAGCGGGGGGGCCTGGGATACGCAGTATTTT.

The J gene is TRBJ1-2, the V gene TRBV4-1, with D hard to call. V dropped 3 bases and J dropped 6 bases, with 17 bases sitting between them. The CDR3 is 15 amino acids. The germline V gene has CDR1 MGHRA and CDR2 YSYEKL. CDR3 DNA sequence: TGCGCCAGCAGCCAGAGCGAGACCGTTGTTAATGGCTACACCTTC. Protein: CASSQSETVVNGYTF.

This clone was seen just once. The V call is TRBV7-9, the J call TRBJ2-5; D is undetermined. V was cut by 1 base and J by 0 bases, with 12 bases left in between. Germline V lookup: CDR1 SEHNR, CDR2 FQNEAQ (reference sequence). The CDR3 spans 16 residues. The CDR3, as DNA: TGTGCCAGCAGCTTAGGAACAGTTAAGTACCAAGAGACCCAGTACTTC. Residues: CASSLGTVKYQETQYF.

This chain links TRBV5-1 with TRBJ2-5; D is undetermined. The CDR3 runs to 14 residues. V was cut by 0 bases and J by 1 base, with 7 bases left in between. Germline V gene lookup returns CDR1 SGHRS and CDR2 YFSETQ. The DNA for the CDR3 is TGCGCCAGCAGCTTGGTTGGCCCCCAAGAGACCCAGTACTTC. This encodes CASSLVGPQETQYF.